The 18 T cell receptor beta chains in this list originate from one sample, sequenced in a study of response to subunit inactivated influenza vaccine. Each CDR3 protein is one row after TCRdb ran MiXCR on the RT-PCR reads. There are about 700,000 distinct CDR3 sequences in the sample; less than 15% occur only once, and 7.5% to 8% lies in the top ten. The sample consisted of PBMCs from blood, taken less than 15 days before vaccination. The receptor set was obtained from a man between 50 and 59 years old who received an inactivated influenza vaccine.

The CDR3 sequence: CASSQDSGGRGGNTIYF. In nucleotides, the CDR3 is TGTGCCAGCAGCCAAGATTCGGGGGGTCGCGGTGGAAACACCATATATTTT. This chain joins TRBV4-2 and TRBJ1-3, with a possible D match to TRBD1 (5 bases). Trimming took 0 bases from V and 3 from J, leaving 15 bases between them. The germline CDR1 and CDR2 sequences are LGHNA and YNFKEQ. The CDR3 is 17 amino acids.

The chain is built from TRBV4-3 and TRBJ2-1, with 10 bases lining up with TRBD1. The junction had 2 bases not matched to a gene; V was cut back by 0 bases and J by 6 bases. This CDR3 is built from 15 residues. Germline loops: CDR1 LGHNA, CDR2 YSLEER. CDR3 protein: CASSQDGTGVNEQFF. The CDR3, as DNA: TGCGCCAGCAGCCAAGATGGGACAGGGGTCAATGAGCAGTTCTTC.

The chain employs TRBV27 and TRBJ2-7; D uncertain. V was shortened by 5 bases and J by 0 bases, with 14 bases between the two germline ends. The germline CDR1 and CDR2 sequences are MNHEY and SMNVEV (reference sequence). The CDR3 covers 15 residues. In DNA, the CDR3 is TGTGCCAGCAGTCCCTCTCTCCAGCACTCCTACGAGCAGTACTTC. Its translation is CASSPSLQHSYEQYF.

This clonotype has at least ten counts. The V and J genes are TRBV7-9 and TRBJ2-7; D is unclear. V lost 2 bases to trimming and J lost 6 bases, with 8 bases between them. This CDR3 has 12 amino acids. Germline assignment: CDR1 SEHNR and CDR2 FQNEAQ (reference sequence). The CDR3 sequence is CASSLFLSEQYF. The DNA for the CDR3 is TGTGCCAGCAGCTTATTCCTCTCCGAGCAGTACTTC.

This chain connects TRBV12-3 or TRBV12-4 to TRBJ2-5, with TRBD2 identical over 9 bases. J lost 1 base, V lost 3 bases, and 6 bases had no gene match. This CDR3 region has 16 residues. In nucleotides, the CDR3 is TGTGCCAGCAGTTTGAGTCTAGCGGGGTTCCAAGAGACCCAGTACTTC. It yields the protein CASSLSLAGFQETQYF.

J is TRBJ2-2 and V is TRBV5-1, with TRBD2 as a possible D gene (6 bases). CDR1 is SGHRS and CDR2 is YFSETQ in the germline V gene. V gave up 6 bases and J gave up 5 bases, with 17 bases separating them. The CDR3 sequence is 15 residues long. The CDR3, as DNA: TGCGCCAGCACTAGGACTATTGTGACGACCGGGGAGCTGTTTTTT. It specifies CASTRTIVTTGELFF.

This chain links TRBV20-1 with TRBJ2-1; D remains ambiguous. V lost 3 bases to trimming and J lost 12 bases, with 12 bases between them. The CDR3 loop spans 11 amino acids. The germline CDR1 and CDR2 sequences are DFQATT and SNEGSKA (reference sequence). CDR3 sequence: CSASEVGGQFF. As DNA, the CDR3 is TGCAGTGCTAGCGAAGTGGGCGGGCAGTTCTTC.

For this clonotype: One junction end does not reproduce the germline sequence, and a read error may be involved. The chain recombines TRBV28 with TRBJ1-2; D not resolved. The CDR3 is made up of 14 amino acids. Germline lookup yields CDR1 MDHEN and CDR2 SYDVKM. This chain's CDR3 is CVSSSGPPPGGYTF. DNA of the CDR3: TGTGTCAGCAGTTCCGGTCCCCCTCCCGGTGGCTACACCTTC.

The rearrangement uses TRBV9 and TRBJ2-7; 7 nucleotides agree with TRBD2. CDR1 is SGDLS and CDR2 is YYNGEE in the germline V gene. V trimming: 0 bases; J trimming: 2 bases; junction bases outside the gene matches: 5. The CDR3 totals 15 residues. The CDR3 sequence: CASSVEPAGAYEQYF. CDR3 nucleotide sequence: TGTGCCAGCAGCGTAGAACCGGCGGGGGCCTACGAGCAGTACTTC. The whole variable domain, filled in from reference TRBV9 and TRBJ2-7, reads DSGVTQTPKHLITATGQRVTLRCSPRSGDLSVYWYQQSLDQGLQFLIQYYNGEERAKGNILERFSAQQFPDLHSELNLSSLELGDSALYFCASSVEPAGAYEQYFGPGTRLTVT.

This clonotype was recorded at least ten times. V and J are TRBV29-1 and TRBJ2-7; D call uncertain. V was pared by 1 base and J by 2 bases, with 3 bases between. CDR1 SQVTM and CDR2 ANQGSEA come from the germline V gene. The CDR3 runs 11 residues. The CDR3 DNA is TGCAGCGTTGAAGGCGCCTACGAGCAGTACTTC. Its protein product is CSVEGAYEQYF.

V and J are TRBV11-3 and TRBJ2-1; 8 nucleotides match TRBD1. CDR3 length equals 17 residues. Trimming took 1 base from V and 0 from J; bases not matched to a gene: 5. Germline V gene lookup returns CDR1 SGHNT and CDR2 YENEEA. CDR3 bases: TGTGCCAGCAGCTTAGGGGGTGGACAGGGCTCCTACAATGAGCAGTTCTTC. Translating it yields CASSLGGGQGSYNEQFF.

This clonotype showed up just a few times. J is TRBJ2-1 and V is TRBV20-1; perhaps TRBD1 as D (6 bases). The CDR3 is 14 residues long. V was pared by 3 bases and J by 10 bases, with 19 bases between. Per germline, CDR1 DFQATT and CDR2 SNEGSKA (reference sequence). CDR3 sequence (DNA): TGCAGTGCTAGGATGACAGGTCGAGGCGGGGAGCAGTTCTTC. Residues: CSARMTGRGGEQFF.

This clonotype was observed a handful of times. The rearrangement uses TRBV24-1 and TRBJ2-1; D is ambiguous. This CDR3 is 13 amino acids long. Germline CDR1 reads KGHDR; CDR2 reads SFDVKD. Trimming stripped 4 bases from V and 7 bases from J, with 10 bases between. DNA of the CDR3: TGTGCCACCAGTGACACGGAAGGGAATGAGCAGTTCTTC. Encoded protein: CATSDTEGNEQFF.

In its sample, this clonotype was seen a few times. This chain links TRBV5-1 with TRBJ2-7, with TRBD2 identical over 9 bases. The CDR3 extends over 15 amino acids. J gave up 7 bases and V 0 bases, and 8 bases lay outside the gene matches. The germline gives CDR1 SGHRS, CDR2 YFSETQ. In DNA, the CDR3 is TGCGCCAGCAGCTTGGTTCCTAGCGGGACTTGGGAGCAGTACTTC. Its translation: CASSLVPSGTWEQYF.

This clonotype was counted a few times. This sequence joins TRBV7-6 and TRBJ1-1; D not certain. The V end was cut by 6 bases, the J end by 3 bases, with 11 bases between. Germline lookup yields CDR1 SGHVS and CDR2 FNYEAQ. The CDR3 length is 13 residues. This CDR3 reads CASSNDPDTEAFF. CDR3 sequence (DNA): TGTGCCAGCAGTAATGATCCGGACACTGAAGCTTTCTTT.

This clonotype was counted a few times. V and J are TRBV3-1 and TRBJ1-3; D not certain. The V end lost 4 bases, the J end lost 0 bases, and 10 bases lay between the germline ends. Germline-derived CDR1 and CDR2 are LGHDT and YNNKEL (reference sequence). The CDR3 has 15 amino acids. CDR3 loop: CASSLGSHSGNTIYF. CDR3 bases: TGTGCCAGCAGCCTCGGCAGCCACTCTGGAAACACCATATATTTT.

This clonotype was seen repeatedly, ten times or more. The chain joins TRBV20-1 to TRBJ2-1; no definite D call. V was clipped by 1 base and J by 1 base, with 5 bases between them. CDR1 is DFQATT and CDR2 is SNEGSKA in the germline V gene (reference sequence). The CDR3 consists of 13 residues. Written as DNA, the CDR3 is TGCAGTGCTAGAGGGGGTTCCTACAATGAGCAGTTCTTC. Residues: CSARGGSYNEQFF.

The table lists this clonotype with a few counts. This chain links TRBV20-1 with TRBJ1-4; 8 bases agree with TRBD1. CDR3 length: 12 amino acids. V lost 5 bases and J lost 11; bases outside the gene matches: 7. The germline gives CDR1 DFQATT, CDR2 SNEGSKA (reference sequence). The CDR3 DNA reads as TGCAGTGCTCAGGACAGGGCCGGGAAACTGTTTTTT. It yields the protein CSAQDRAGKLFF.